Below, 12 T cell receptor beta chains from the same sample are listed, as sequenced in a study of cytotoxic CD8 clonotypes in ibrutinib-treated CLL. TCRdb keeps only in-frame clones here, not all; method: immunoSEQ multiplex PCR. Of some 200,000 clones detected, approximately 75% appear once; the ten largest clones hold roughly 10%. The specimen comprised PBMCs, sampled after 12 months of ibrutinib treatment. Receptor source: a human donor with chronic lymphocytic leukemia.

The chain links TRBV6-1 to TRBJ2-5, with a tentative D call TRBD1 (6 bases). V shed 7 bases and J shed 4 bases, with 19 bases lying between them. The CDR3 sequence is 15 residues long. Germline CDR1 reads MNHNS; CDR2 reads SASEGT. This CDR3 is CASKIQGIGGETQYF. CDR3 nucleotides: TGTGCCAGCAAGATTCAGGGGATAGGAGGAGAGACCCAGTACTTC.

The V and J genes are TRBV13 and TRBJ2-1; D unclear. Trimming shortened V by 6 bases and J by 3 bases, and 9 bases separated the two germline ends. In germline, CDR1 is PRHDT, CDR2 FYEKMQ (reference sequence). CDR3 length: 13 residues. The CDR3 coding sequence is TGTGCCAGCAGTTCACGTTTCTACAATGAGCAGTTCTTC. It specifies CASSSRFYNEQFF.

This clone was seen a few times. This rearrangement joins TRBV5-1 to TRBJ1-5; D unresolved. CDR3 length equals 14 residues. V was trimmed by 6 bases and J by 3 bases, leaving 13 bases between them. Germline-derived CDR1 and CDR2 are SGHRS and YFSETQ. CDR3 in amino acids: CASTGPRDNQPQHF. The CDR3 DNA reads TGCGCCAGCACAGGCCCGAGAGACAATCAGCCCCAGCATTTT.

The V and J genes are TRBV6-1 and TRBJ2-1; either TRBD1 or TRBD2 may supply D (6 bases each). Germline CDR1 is MNHNS and CDR2 is SASEGT. This CDR3 is 15 amino acids long. Trimming removed 6 bases at V and 3 bases at J, with 15 bases between. The CDR3 spells CASSLQEGDYNEQFF. In DNA form, the CDR3 reads TGTGCCAGCAGCTTACAGGAGGGGGACTACAATGAGCAGTTCTTC.

The rearrangement links TRBV5-1 to TRBJ2-7; tentative D call: TRBD1 (6 bases). The CDR3 has 13 amino acids. The germline V and J ends were trimmed by 4 bases and 2 bases, with 10 bases remaining between them. Looked up from germline, CDR1 is SGHRS and CDR2 is YFSETQ. CDR3 sequence: CASSPGHPYEQYF. The DNA for the CDR3 is TGCGCCAGCAGCCCGGGACACCCCTACGAGCAGTACTTC.

The chain has TRBV27 and TRBJ2-7, with a weak D call TRBD2 (5 bases). V lost 0 bases, J lost 7 bases, and 7 bases lay in between. CDR1 is MNHEY, CDR2 SMNVEV, per germline (reference sequence). The CDR3 sequence is 12 residues long. The DNA for the CDR3 is TGTGCCAGCAGTTTATCTGGGGAGGAGCAGTACTTC. Encoded protein: CASSLSGEEQYF.

The rearrangement uses TRBV14 and TRBJ2-5, with D tentatively TRBD1 or TRBD2 (6 bases each). V lost 4 bases and J lost 1, with 22 bases in between. The germline CDR1 and CDR2 sequences are SGHDN and FVKESK. The CDR3 is 18 residues long. The CDR3 here is CASSPHYGGQVGQETQYF. CDR3 nucleotide sequence: TGTGCCAGCAGCCCGCACTACGGGGGCCAAGTAGGCCAAGAGACCCAGTACTTC.

This chain joins TRBV18 and TRBJ2-1; maybe TRBD2 (5 bases). Germline CDR1 and CDR2: KGHSH and LQKENI. The CDR3 runs 14 residues. Trimming shortened V by 3 bases and J by 3 bases, and 9 bases separated the two germline ends. In nucleotides, the CDR3 is TGTGCCAGCTCACCGCTCCGGGGCTACAATGAGCAGTTCTTC. Its translation: CASSPLRGYNEQFF.

The chain uses TRBV5-1 and TRBJ2-3, with 8 bases identical to TRBD2. V gave up 4 bases and J gave up 2 bases; unmatched junction bases: 9. The CDR3 sequence is 16 residues long. Germline V CDR1 and CDR2: SGHRS, YFSETQ. The CDR3: CASSGRTSSNTDTQYF. CDR3 coding DNA: TGCGCCAGCAGCGGCCGGACTAGCTCCAACACAGATACGCAGTATTTT. Using reference TRBV5-1 and TRBJ2-3 for the parts outside the CDR3, the full variable domain is KAGVTQTPRYLIKTRGQQVTLSCSPISGHRSVSWYQQTPGQGLQFLFEYFSETQRNKGNFPGRFSGRQFSNSRSEMNVSTLELGDSALYLCASSGRTSSNTDTQYFGPGTRLTVL.

The CDR3 is CASSPDSRGYGYTF. DNA for the CDR3: TGTGCCAGCAGTCCGGACAGCCGGGGCTATGGCTACACCTTC. This chain uses TRBV6-1 with TRBJ1-2; D might be TRBD1 (6 bases). The CDR3 totals 14 residues. Germline values: CDR1 MNHNS, CDR2 SASEGT. The V gene lost 5 bases and the J gene lost 4 bases, with 14 bases spanning the gap.

This clone was detected only a few times. The chain has TRBV25-1 and TRBJ2-3; no definite D call. Germline CDR1 reads MGHDK; CDR2 reads SYGVNS. CDR3 size: 15 residues. V was trimmed by 3 bases and J by 2 bases, leaving 12 bases between them. The CDR3 bases are TGTGCCAGCAGTGATCCAGCGCTGTACACAGATACGCAGTATTTT. Translated: CASSDPALYTDTQYF.

Remarks on this clone: At one boundary the junction diverges from the germline segment, which might be a read error. Other DNA sequences from this sample encode an identical CDR3 as well. The genes are TRBV6-5 and TRBJ2-7; D gene ambiguous. CDR3 length: 10 residues. The germline gives CDR1 MNHEY, CDR2 SVGAGI. The CDR3 DNA is TGTGCCAGCGGTTACTACGAGCAGTACTTC. The encoded protein is CASGYYEQYF.